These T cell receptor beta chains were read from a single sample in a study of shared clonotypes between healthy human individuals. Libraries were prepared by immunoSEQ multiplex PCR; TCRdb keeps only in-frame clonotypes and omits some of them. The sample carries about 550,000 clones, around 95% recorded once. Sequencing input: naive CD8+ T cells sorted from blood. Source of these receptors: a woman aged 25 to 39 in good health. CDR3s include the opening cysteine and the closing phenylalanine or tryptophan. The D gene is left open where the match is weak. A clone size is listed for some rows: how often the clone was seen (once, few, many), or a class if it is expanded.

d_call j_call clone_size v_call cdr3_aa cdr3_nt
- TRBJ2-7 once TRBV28 CASSPGPEAYEQYF TGTGCCAGCAGCCCGGGACCGGAGGCCTACGAGCAGTACTTC
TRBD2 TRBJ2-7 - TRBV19 CASSISPRLADGYEQYF TGTGCCAGTAGTATATCCCCCCGACTAGCGGACGGCTACGAGCAGTACTTC
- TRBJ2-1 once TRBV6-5 CASSYAGVMNEQFF TGTGCCAGCAGTTACGCGGGCGTTATGAATGAGCAGTTCTTC
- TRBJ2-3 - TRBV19 CASSPLQRTSTDTQYF TGTGCCAGTAGTCCCCTGCAGCGAACTAGCACAGATACGCAGTATTTT
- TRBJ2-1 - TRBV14 CASSELHYNEQFF TGTGCCAGCAGCGAACTTCATTACAATGAGCAGTTCTTC
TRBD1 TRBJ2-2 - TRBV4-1 CASSLRRRRTGDLSNTGELFF TGCGCCAGCAGTCTACGACGTCGGAGAACAGGGGACCTATCGAACACCGGGGAGCTGTTTTTT
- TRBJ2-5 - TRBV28 CASRPYTAQETQYF TGTGCCAGCAGACCATATACCGCGCAAGAGACCCAGTACTTC
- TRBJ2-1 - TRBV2 CASTILGLNEQFF TGTGCCAGCACCATACTAGGTCTGAATGAGCAGTTCTTC
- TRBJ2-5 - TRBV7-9 CASIRDTQQETQYF TGTGCCAGCATTCGGGACACACAGCAAGAGACCCAGTACTTC
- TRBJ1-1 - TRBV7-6 CASRRQGDTEAFF TGTGCCAGCAGGCGTCAGGGCGACACTGAAGCTTTCTTT
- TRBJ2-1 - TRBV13 CASRGGTAPYNEQFF TGTGCCAGCAGAGGCGGGACAGCCCCCTACAATGAGCAGTTCTTC
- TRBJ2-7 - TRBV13 CASSSRGKGYEQYF TGTGCCAGCAGTTCGAGGGGAAAAGGGTACGAGCAGTACTTC
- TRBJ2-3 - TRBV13 CASSPGSTDTQYF TGTGCCAGCAGCCCGGGGAGCACAGATACGCAGTATTTT
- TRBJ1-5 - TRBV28 CASSLIGGDQPQHF TGTGCCAGCAGTTTAATAGGGGGTGATCAGCCCCAGCATTTT
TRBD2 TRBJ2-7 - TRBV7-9 CASSNLTSGDEQYF TGTGCCAGCAGCAATTTGACTAGCGGAGACGAGCAGTACTTC
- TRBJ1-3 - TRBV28 CASSSLKGSVAGNTIYF TGTGCCAGCAGTTCGTTGAAGGGGAGTGTAGCTGGAAACACCATATATTTT
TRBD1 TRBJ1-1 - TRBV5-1 CASSWSARQGGRNTEAFF TGCGCCAGCAGCTGGTCTGCGAGACAGGGTGGGAGGAACACTGAAGCTTTCTTT
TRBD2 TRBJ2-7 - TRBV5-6 CASSLELAGGYEQYF TGTGCCAGCAGCTTGGAGCTAGCGGGAGGATACGAGCAGTACTTC
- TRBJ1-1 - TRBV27 CASSLFRDRNTEAFF TGTGCCAGCAGTTTATTTAGGGACCGGAACACTGAAGCTTTCTTT
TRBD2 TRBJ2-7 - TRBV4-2 CASSQTSGTSYEQYF TGTGCCAGCAGCCAGACTAGCGGGACTTCCTACGAGCAGTACTTC
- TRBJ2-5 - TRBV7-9 CASAEGGKETQYF TGTGCCAGCGCAGAGGGCGGAAAAGAGACCCAGTACTTC
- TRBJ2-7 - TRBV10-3 CAISGNRGGIPHEQYF TGTGCCATCAGTGGGAATAGGGGCGGGATTCCCCACGAGCAGTACTTC
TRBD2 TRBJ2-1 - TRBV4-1 CASSTDPGLAGGNEQFF TGCGCCAGCAGCACCGATCCGGGACTAGCGGGAGGAAATGAGCAGTTCTTC
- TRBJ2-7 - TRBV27 CASSDLGYEQYF TGTGCCAGCAGTGATCTGGGATACGAGCAGTACTTC
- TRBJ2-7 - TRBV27 CASSLFSGQYEQYF TGTGCCAGCAGTTTATTCTCTGGCCAGTACGAGCAGTACTTC
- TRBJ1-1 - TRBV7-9 CASSFDRRPEAFF TGTGCCAGCAGTTTCGACAGGCGACCTGAAGCTTTCTTT
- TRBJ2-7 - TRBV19 CASSIWTSRHEGEVGYEQYF TGTGCCAGTAGTATATGGACCTCTCGACATGAGGGGGAAGTCGGTTACGAGCAGTACTTC
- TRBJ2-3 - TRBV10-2 CASSEHRASADTQYF TGCGCCAGCAGTGAGCACCGAGCAAGTGCAGATACGCAGTATTTT
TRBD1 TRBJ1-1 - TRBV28 CASSPIFTGGTEAFF TGTGCCAGCAGCCCCATTTTTACAGGGGGGACTGAAGCTTTCTTT
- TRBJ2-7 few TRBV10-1 CASSPGTTLGEQYF TGCGCCAGCAGTCCCGGGACGACCCTTGGCGAGCAGTACTTC
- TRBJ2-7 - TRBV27 CASSLGPNYEQYF TGTGCCAGCAGTTTGGGGCCTAACTACGAGCAGTACTTC
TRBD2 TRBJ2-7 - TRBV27 CASSSQLGLAGYEQYF TGTGCCAGCAGTTCCCAGCTGGGACTAGCGGGCTACGAGCAGTACTTC
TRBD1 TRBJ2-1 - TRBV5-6 CAGEGADHNEQFF TGTGCCGGAGAGGGGGCGGACCACAATGAGCAGTTCTTC
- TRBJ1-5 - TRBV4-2 CASSQGGENQPQHF TGTGCCAGCAGCCAGGGAGGCGAAAATCAGCCCCAGCATTTT
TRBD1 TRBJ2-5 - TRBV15 CATSRGGTGAGEQYF TGTGCCACCAGCCGCGGGGGGACAGGGGCGGGTGAGCAGTACTTC
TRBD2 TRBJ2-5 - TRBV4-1 CASSQELAGEKGETQYF TGCGCCAGCAGCCAAGAACTAGCGGGAGAGAAGGGTGAGACCCAGTACTTC
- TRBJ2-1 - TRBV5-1 CASSLGAYNEQFF TGCGCCAGCAGCTTGGGTGCCTACAATGAGCAGTTCTTC
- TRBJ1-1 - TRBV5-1 CASSLFRDDTEAFF TGCGCCAGCAGCTTGTTCCGGGATGACACTGAAGCTTTCTTT
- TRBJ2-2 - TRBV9 CASSEDTGELFF TGTGCCAGCAGCGAGGACACCGGGGAGCTGTTTTTT
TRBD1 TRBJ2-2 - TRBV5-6 CASSFGTGFGELFF TGTGCCAGCAGCTTCGGGACAGGGTTCGGGGAGCTGTTTTTT
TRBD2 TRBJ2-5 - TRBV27 CASSYGAGGPDKTQYF TGTGCCAGCAGTTACGGGGCGGGAGGGCCGGACAAGACCCAGTACTTC
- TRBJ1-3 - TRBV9 CASSPQSGSGNTIYF TGTGCCAGCAGCCCTCAGTCGGGGTCTGGAAACACCATATATTTT
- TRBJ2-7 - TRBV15 CATSTDRYYEQYF TGTGCCACCAGCACGGACAGATACTACGAGCAGTACTTC
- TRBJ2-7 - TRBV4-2 CASSQASVSYEQYF TGTGCCAGCAGCCAGGCTAGCGTATCCTACGAGCAGTACTTC
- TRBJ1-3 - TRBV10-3 CAISDPSSENTIYF TGTGCCATCAGTGACCCCTCTTCGGAAAACACCATATATTTT